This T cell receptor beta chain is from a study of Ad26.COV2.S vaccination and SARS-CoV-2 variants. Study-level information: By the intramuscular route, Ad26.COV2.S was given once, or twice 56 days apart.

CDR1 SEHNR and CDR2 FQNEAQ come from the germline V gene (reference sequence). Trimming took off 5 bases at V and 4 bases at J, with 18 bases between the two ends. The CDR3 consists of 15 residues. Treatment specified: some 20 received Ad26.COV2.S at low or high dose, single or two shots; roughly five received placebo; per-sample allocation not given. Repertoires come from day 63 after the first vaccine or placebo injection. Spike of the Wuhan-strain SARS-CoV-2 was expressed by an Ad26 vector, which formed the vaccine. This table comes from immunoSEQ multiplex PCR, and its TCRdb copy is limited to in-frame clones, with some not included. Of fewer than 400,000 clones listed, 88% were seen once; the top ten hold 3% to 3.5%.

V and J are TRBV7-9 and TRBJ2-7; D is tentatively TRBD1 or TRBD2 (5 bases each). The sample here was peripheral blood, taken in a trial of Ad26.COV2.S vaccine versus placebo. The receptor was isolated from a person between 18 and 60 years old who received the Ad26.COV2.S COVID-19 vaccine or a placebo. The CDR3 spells CASSLTSGRNYEQYF. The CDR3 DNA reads TGTGCCAGCAGCCTCACCTCGGGACGGAATTACGAGCAGTACTTC.